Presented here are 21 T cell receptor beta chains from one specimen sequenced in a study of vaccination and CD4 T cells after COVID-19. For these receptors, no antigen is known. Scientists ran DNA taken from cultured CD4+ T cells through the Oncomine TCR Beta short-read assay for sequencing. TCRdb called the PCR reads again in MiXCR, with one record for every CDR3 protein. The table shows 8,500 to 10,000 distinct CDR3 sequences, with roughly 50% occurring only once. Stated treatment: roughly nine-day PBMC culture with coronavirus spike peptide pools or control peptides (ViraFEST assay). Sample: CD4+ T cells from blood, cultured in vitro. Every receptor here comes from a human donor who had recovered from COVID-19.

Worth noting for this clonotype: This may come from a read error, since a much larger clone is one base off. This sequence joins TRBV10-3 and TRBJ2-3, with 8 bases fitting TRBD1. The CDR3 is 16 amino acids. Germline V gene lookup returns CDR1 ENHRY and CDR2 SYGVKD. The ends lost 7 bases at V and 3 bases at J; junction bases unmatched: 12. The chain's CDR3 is CAINGGAGGWTDTQYF. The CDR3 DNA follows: TGTGCCATCAATGGCGGGGCAGGGGGCTGGACAGATACGCAGTATTTT.

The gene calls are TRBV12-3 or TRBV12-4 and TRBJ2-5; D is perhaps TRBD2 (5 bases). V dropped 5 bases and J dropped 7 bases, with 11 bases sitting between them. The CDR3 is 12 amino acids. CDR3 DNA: TGTGCCAGCAGTCCCCCTCGGGGGACCCAGTACTTC. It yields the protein CASSPPRGTQYF.

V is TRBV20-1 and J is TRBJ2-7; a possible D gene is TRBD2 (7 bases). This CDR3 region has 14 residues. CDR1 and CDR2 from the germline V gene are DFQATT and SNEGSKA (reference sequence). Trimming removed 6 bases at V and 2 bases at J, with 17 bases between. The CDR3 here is CSAPGEGGAYEQYF. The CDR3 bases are TGCAGTGCCCCAGGGGAGGGAGGGGCCTACGAGCAGTACTTC.

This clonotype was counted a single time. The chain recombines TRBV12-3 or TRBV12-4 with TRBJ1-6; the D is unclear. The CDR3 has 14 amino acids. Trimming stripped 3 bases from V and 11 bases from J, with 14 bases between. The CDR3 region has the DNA TGTGCCAGCAGTTTGTTTGGAGGGCGGGCACCCCTCCACTTT. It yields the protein CASSLFGGRAPLHF.

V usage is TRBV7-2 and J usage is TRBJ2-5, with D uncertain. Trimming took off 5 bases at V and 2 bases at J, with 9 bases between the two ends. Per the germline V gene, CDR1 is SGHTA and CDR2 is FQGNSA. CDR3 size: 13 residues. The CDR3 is CASSTGRQETQYF. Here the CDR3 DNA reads TGTGCCAGCAGCACGGGCCGTCAAGAGACCCAGTACTTC.

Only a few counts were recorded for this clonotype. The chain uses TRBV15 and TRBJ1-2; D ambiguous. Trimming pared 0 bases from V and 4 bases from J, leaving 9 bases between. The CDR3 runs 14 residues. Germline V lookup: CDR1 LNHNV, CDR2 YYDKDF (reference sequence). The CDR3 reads CATSRDGVSYGYTF. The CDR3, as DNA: TGTGCCACCAGCAGAGATGGAGTGAGCTATGGCTACACCTTC. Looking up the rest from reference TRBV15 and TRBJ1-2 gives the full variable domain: DAMVIQNPRYQVTQFGKPVTLSCSQTLNHNVMYWYQQKSSQAPKLLFHYYDKDFNNEADTPDNFQSRRPNTSFCFLDIRSPGLGDTAMYLCATSRDGVSYGYTFGSGTRLTVV.

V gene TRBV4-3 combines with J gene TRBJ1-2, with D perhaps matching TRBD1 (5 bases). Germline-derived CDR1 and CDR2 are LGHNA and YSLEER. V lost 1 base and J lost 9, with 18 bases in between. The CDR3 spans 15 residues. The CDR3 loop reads CASSQVFAQGSSYTF. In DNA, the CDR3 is TGCGCCAGCAGCCAAGTCTTCGCCCAGGGCTCAAGCTACACCTTC.

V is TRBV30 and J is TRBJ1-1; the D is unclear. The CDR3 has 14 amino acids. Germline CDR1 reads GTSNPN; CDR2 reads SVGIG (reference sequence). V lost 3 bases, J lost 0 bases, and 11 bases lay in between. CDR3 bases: TGTGCCTGGAGCCCAGGTGACCTGAACACTGAAGCTTTCTTT. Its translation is CAWSPGDLNTEAFF.

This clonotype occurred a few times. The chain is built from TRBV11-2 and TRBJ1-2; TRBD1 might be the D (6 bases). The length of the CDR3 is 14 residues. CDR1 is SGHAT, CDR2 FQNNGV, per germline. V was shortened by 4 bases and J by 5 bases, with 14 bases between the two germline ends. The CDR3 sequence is CASSSPGGAYGYTF. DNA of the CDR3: TGTGCCAGCAGCTCCCCCGGGGGCGCGTATGGCTACACCTTC.

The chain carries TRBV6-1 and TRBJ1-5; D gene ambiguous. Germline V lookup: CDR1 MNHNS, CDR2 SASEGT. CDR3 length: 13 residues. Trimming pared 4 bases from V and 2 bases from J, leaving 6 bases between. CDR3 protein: CASSVGGNQPQHF. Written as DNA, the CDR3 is TGTGCCAGCAGTGTAGGCGGCAATCAGCCCCAGCATTTT.

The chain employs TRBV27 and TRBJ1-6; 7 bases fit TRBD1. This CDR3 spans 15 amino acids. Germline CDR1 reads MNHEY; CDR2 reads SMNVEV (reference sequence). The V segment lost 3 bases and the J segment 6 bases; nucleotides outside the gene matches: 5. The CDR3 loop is CASSFGTALNSPLHF. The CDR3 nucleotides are TGTGCCAGCAGTTTTGGGACAGCCCTTAATTCACCCCTCCACTTT.

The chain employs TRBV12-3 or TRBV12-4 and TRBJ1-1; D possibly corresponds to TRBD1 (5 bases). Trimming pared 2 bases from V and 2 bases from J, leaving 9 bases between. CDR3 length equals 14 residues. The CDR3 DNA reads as TGTGCCAGCAGTTTATACGGGGGAAACACTGAAGCTTTCTTT. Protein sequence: CASSLYGGNTEAFF.

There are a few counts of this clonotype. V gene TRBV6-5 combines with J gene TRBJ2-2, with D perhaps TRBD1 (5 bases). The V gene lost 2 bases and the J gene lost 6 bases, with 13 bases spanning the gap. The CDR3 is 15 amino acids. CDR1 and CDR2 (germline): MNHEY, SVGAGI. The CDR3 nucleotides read TGTGCCAGCAGTTACGCAGGGTTCGAGGCCGGGGAGCTGTTTTTT. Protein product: CASSYAGFEAGELFF.

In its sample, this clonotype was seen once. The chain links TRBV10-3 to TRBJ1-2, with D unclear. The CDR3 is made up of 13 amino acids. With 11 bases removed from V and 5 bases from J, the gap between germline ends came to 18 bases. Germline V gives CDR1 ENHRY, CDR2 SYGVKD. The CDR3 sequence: CAVQPREGYGYTF. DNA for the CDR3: TGTGCCGTCCAACCAAGGGAGGGATATGGCTACACCTTC.

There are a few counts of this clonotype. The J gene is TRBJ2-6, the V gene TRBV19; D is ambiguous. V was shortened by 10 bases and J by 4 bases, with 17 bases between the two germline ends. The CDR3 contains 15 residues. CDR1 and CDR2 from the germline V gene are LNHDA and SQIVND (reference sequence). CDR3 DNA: TGTGCCATCTCTCAGTCCGGGCCCGGGGCCAACGTCCTGACTTTC. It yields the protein CAISQSGPGANVLTF.

This CDR3 reads CASSLYGVSQETQYF. As DNA, the CDR3 is TGCGCCAGCAGCTTGTACGGGGTTTCCCAAGAGACCCAGTACTTC. The V call is TRBV5-1, the J call TRBJ2-5; D possibly corresponds to TRBD2 (5 bases). The germline gives CDR1 SGHRS, CDR2 YFSETQ. Deletions cut 1 base from V and 1 base from J, with 11 bases between. The CDR3 length is 15 residues.

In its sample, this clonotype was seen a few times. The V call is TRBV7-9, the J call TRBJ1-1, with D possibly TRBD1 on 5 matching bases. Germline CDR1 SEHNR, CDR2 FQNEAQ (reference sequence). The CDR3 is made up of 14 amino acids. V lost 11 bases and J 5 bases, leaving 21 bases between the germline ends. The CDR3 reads CAVGSGGTRTEAFF. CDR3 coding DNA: TGTGCCGTCGGATCTGGGGGAACTCGGACTGAAGCTTTCTTT.

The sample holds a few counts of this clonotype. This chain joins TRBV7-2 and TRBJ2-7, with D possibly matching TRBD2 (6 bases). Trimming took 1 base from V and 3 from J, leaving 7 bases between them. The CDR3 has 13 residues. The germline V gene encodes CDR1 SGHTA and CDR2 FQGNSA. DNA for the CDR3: TGTGCCAGCAGCTTAGGAGCGGGCTACGAGCAGTACTTC. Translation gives CASSLGAGYEQYF.

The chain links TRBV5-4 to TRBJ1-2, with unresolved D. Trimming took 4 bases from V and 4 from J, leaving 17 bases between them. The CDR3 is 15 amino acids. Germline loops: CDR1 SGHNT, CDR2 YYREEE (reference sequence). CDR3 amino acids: CASSQISSQSYGYTF. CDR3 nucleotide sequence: TGTGCCAGCAGCCAAATATCGTCTCAATCCTATGGCTACACCTTC.

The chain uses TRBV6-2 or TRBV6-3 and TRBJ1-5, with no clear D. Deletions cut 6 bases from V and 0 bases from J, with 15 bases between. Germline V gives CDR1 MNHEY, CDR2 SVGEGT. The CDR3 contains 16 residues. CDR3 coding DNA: TGTGCCAGCAGGCGCCCGGACCGGGATAGCAATCAGCCCCAGCATTTT. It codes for CASRRPDRDSNQPQHF.

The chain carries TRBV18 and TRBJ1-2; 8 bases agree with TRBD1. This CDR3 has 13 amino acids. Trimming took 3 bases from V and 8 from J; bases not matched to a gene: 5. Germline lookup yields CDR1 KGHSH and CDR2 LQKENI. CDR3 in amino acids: CASSPGQATGYTF. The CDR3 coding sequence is TGTGCCAGCTCACCGGGACAGGCCACCGGCTACACCTTC.